Listed here are 28 T cell receptor beta chains from one sample, sequenced in a study of CD8 T cells in ankylosing spondylitis. TCRdb analysed the 5' RACE reads with MiXCR anew, one entry per CDR3 protein. This table has 210,000 or so distinct CDR3 sequences, around 25% appearing once. Material: blood, either unsorted or a sorted T cell fraction (not recorded which). These receptor sequences come from a male donor with ankylosing spondylitis or in good health (not recorded which).

The J gene is TRBJ2-1, the V gene TRBV5-6, with 9 positions matching TRBD2. Per the germline V gene, CDR1 is SGHDT and CDR2 is YYEEEE. J was trimmed by 5 bases and V by 4 bases; bases with no gene match: 7. The CDR3 loop spans 15 amino acids. The DNA of the CDR3 is TGTGCCAGCAGCCGCGGGAGGGCCCTCCACAATGAGCAGTTCTTC. This encodes CASSRGRALHNEQFF.

In this sample, this clonotype turned up many times. Mismatch with germline at one junction end may stem from a read error. The CDR3 DNA sequence: TGTGCTAGCAGCTTAGCCCAGGGAAGCGAGCAGTACTTC. Protein sequence: CASSLAQGSEQYF. The chain employs TRBV7-7 and TRBJ2-7, with TRBD1 as a possible D gene (5 bases). The CDR3 is made up of 13 amino acids. The germline gives CDR1 SSHAT, CDR2 FNYEAQ (reference sequence).

This clonotype turned up a few times. The rearrangement uses TRBV20-1 and TRBJ1-5; D is undetermined. V was shortened by 0 bases and J by 0 bases, with 9 bases between the two germline ends. The germline CDR1 and CDR2 sequences are DFQATT and SNEGSKA (reference sequence). The CDR3 loop spans 15 amino acids. The CDR3 sequence: CSAREKSVSNQPQHF. In DNA, the CDR3 is TGCAGTGCTAGAGAGAAGTCGGTTAGCAATCAGCCCCAGCATTTT.

A few counts support this clonotype. The rearrangement uses TRBV5-6 and TRBJ1-1, with 7 bases lining up with TRBD1. V shed 3 bases and J 0 bases; nucleotides not matched to a gene: 11. The CDR3 consists of 17 residues. Germline CDR1 is SGHDT and CDR2 is YYEEEE. The CDR3 sequence: CASSSTGQLWMNTEAFF. CDR3 sequence (DNA): TGTGCCAGCAGCTCGACGGGACAGTTATGGATGAACACTGAAGCTTTCTTT.

This clonotype was counted ten times or more. This chain uses TRBV5-1 with TRBJ2-7; D is unclear. V dropped 3 bases and J dropped 2 bases, with 6 bases sitting between them. The germline gives CDR1 SGHRS, CDR2 YFSETQ. The CDR3 is 12 residues long. The CDR3 is CASSWDTYEQYF. The CDR3 DNA reads as TGCGCCAGCAGCTGGGATACCTACGAGCAGTACTTC.

This clonotype was detected ten times or more. The rearrangement links TRBV5-1 to TRBJ1-1; a possible D gene is TRBD1 (5 bases). In germline, CDR1 is SGHRS, CDR2 YFSETQ. V lost 4 bases, J lost 2 bases, and 15 bases lay in between. The CDR3 spans 15 residues. CDR3 region: CASSPRDPRNTEAFF. The CDR3 DNA follows: TGCGCCAGCAGCCCCCGGGACCCAAGAAACACTGAAGCTTTCTTT.

This clonotype was counted a few times. V is TRBV20-1 and J is TRBJ2-5; D assignment may be TRBD1 or TRBD2 (5 bases each). The V end lost 3 bases, the J end lost 2 bases, and 16 bases lay between the germline ends. The V gene's germline CDR1 is DFQATT and CDR2 SNEGSKA (reference sequence). CDR3 length: 15 residues. The DNA of the CDR3 is TGCAGTGCTAGGTCGGGGCAGAAATCTCAAGAGACCCAGTACTTC. Amino acid sequence: CSARSGQKSQETQYF.

V usage is TRBV3-1 and J usage is TRBJ2-3; D gene uncertain. The V and J ends lost 4 bases and 1 base respectively, with 12 bases between them. The CDR3 loop spans 15 amino acids. Germline loops: CDR1 LGHDT, CDR2 YNNKEL (reference sequence). The CDR3 protein is CASSLSPARTDTQYF. The CDR3 nucleotides are TGTGCCAGCAGCCTTTCTCCGGCCCGCACAGATACGCAGTATTTT.

This clonotype has ten or more counts. The chain links TRBV28 to TRBJ1-4; TRBD1 might be the D (6 bases). The CDR3 length is 17 residues. Germline V lookup: CDR1 MDHEN, CDR2 SYDVKM. The germline V and J ends were trimmed by 6 bases and 4 bases, with 21 bases remaining between them. As DNA, the CDR3 is TGTGCCAGCAGCTACGATACCAGGGGTGCCTTTAATGAAAAACTGTTTTTT. Amino acids: CASSYDTRGAFNEKLFF.

V and J are TRBV20-1 and TRBJ2-1; D gene ambiguous. V lost 6 bases and J lost 5, with 14 bases in between. The CDR3 is made up of 13 amino acids. Germline V lookup: CDR1 DFQATT, CDR2 SNEGSKA (reference sequence). The CDR3 is CSARANGNNEQFF. The CDR3 DNA is TGCAGTGCCCGAGCGAACGGCAACAATGAGCAGTTCTTC.

In its sample, this clonotype was seen many times. J is TRBJ2-1 and V is TRBV29-1, with D hard to call. Trimming stripped 6 bases from V and 4 bases from J, with 10 bases between. The V gene's germline CDR1 is SQVTM and CDR2 ANQGSEA. The CDR3 has 12 amino acids. CDR3 DNA sequence: TGCAGCGTCGATTGGGATTACAATGAGCAGTTCTTC. Protein product: CSVDWDYNEQFF.

The sample holds many counts of this clonotype. The chain uses TRBV12-3 or TRBV12-4 and TRBJ2-1; 9 bases agree with TRBD2. The ends lost 6 bases at V and 5 bases at J; junction bases unmatched: 8. The CDR3 is 15 residues long. The CDR3 loop is CASRPSGRSHNEQFF. The CDR3 region has the DNA TGTGCCAGCAGGCCCAGCGGGAGGTCCCACAATGAGCAGTTCTTC.

The V call is TRBV10-3, the J call TRBJ2-5, with 7 bases aligning to TRBD1. Germline CDR1 and CDR2: ENHRY and SYGVKD. This CDR3 region has 17 residues. The V segment lost 6 bases and the J segment 9 bases; nucleotides outside the gene matches: 22. The CDR3 reads CAISATAGDSAMEAQYF. CDR3 bases: TGTGCCATCAGCGCCACCGCCGGGGACAGCGCTATGGAAGCCCAGTACTTC.

This clonotype was seen a handful of times. The chain joins TRBV12-3 or TRBV12-4 to TRBJ1-1; 9 bases align to TRBD1. With V trimmed by 10 bases and J by 6 bases, 18 bases remained unmatched. The CDR3 is 16 residues long. In DNA, the CDR3 is TGTGCCACCACATTAGACCGGGGACAGGGTATAGCTGAAGCTTTCTTT. Encoded protein: CATTLDRGQGIAEAFF.

The rearrangement joins TRBV5-5 to TRBJ1-4, with D possibly being TRBD1 (6 bases). V was cut by 1 base and J by 7 bases, with 14 bases left in between. Germline CDR1 is SGHKS and CDR2 is YYEKEE (reference sequence). There are 15 residues in the CDR3. In nucleotides, the CDR3 is TGTGCCAGCAGCTTGAATCTGGGGGCGAGTGAAAAACTGTTTTTT. It yields the protein CASSLNLGASEKLFF. Full variable domain (outside the CDR3, taken from reference TRBV5-5 and TRBJ1-4): DAGVTQSPTHLIKTRGQQVTLRCSPISGHKSVSWYQQVLGQGPQFIFQYYEKEERGRGNFPDRFSARQFPNYSSELNVNALLLGDSALYLCASSLNLGASEKLFFGSGTQLSVL.

The chain recombines TRBV20-1 with TRBJ2-3; D perhaps matches TRBD1 (7 bases). Between the trimmed V and J ends, which lost 3 bases and 6 bases, there was a span of 22 bases. CDR3 length equals 16 residues. The germline V gene has CDR1 DFQATT and CDR2 SNEGSKA (reference sequence). CDR3 region: CSASYRAGTAGDTQYF. The CDR3 coding sequence is TGCAGTGCTAGCTACCGTGCGGGGACAGCAGGGGATACGCAGTATTTT.

This clonotype was picked up many times. A read error may produce the germline difference seen at one junction end. The chain has TRBV10-3 and TRBJ2-1; weak D call: TRBD1 (5 bases). The CDR3 runs 18 residues. CDR1 is ENHRY, CDR2 SYGVKD, per germline. CDR3 region: CASSRVNRQRSTYNEQFF. The CDR3 bases are TGTGCCAGCAGTCGAGTCAACAGGCAGCGTTCAACTTACAATGAGCAGTTCTTC.

J is TRBJ2-7 and V is TRBV4-2; D gene unclear. Trimming stripped 3 bases from V and 3 bases from J, with 12 bases between. Germline V lookup: CDR1 LGHNA, CDR2 YNFKEQ. The CDR3 is 14 residues long. CDR3 sequence (DNA): TGTGCCAGCAGCCACCCGAACCGGGTCTACGAGCAGTACTTC. This sequence encodes CASSHPNRVYEQYF.

The chain carries TRBV4-2 and TRBJ2-3, with D tentatively TRBD2 (6 bases). V dropped 1 base and J dropped 2 bases, with 13 bases sitting between them. This CDR3 is 16 amino acids long. In germline, CDR1 is LGHNA, CDR2 YNFKEQ. CDR3: CASSQAGRTNTDTQYF. CDR3 in DNA: TGTGCCAGCAGCCAAGCCGGGCGGACTAACACAGATACGCAGTATTTT.

Ten or more counts support this clonotype. The genes are TRBV5-1 and TRBJ1-1; D may be TRBD1 (6 bases). V dropped 3 bases and J dropped 2 bases, with 11 bases sitting between them. CDR1 is SGHRS and CDR2 is YFSETQ in the germline V gene. There are 14 residues in the CDR3. In DNA form, the CDR3 reads TGCGCCAGCAGCTACTCCAGGGGCAACACTGAAGCTTTCTTT. This translates into CASSYSRGNTEAFF.

In its sample, this clonotype was seen a few times. The chain carries TRBV29-1 and TRBJ1-2; D is uncertain. There are 11 residues in the CDR3. The germline V and J ends were trimmed by 7 bases and 4 bases, with 10 bases remaining between them. The germline CDR1 and CDR2 sequences are SQVTM and ANQGSEA. CDR3: CSDEVGYGYTF. CDR3 bases: TGCAGCGACGAAGTGGGCTATGGCTACACCTTC.

The chain links TRBV20-1 to TRBJ1-4, with TRBD1 matching over 9 bases. V gave up 5 bases and J gave up 4 bases; unmatched junction bases: 11. The CDR3 runs to 16 residues. Per germline, CDR1 DFQATT and CDR2 SNEGSKA (reference sequence). The CDR3 protein is CSAPDTGGIGNEKLFF. The CDR3, as DNA: TGCAGTGCTCCCGATACAGGGGGCATAGGTAATGAAAAACTGTTTTTT.

The chain carries TRBV29-1 and TRBJ2-4; D is unclear. Trimming left V 5 bases short and J 7 bases short, with 9 bases between. The germline V gene encodes CDR1 SQVTM and CDR2 ANQGSEA. The CDR3 covers 11 residues. CDR3: CSVFFGNIQYF. The CDR3, as DNA: TGCAGCGTTTTCTTTGGGAACATTCAGTACTTC.

This chain uses TRBV6-1 with TRBJ1-2; no definite D call. CDR3 length equals 13 residues. The V end was cut by 4 bases, the J end by 5 bases, with 11 bases between. The germline V gene encodes CDR1 MNHNS and CDR2 SASEGT. CDR3 protein: CASSGTTGYGYTF. The CDR3 coding sequence is TGTGCCAGCAGTGGGACGACTGGATATGGCTACACCTTC.

The chain employs TRBV5-1 and TRBJ2-2; TRBD2 matches 7 bases. The CDR3 sequence is 15 residues long. Looked up from germline, CDR1 is SGHRS and CDR2 is YFSETQ. The V and J ends lost 4 bases and 4 bases, in that order; junction bases with no gene match: 7. CDR3: CASSPREGGTGELFF. Here the CDR3 DNA reads TGCGCCAGCAGCCCGAGGGAGGGAGGCACCGGGGAGCTGTTTTTT.

This clonotype was counted between two and nine times. The chain recombines TRBV20-1 with TRBJ2-5; D is tentatively TRBD1 or TRBD2 (5 bases each). The CDR3 contains 14 residues. Germline V lookup: CDR1 DFQATT, CDR2 SNEGSKA (reference sequence). Trimming took off 5 bases at V and 5 bases at J, with 18 bases between the two ends. Here the CDR3 DNA reads TGCAGTGCTGGCCGGGACCAATATGTGGAGACCCAGTACTTC. It is translated as CSAGRDQYVETQYF.

Many counts were recorded for this clonotype. The J gene is TRBJ2-7, the V gene TRBV12-3 or TRBV12-4; 12 nucleotides align to TRBD2. V dropped 6 bases and J dropped 2; count of bases not matched to a gene: 11. There are 17 residues in the CDR3. CDR3 in amino acids: CASSSPSGRDLTYEQYF. In DNA form, the CDR3 reads TGTGCCAGCAGCAGCCCTAGCGGGAGGGATCTTACCTACGAGCAGTACTTC.

This clonotype has ten or more counts. The chain combines TRBV4-3 with TRBJ2-3, with 12 bases matching TRBD2. V shed 1 base and J 2 bases; nucleotides not matched to a gene: 1. Germline CDR1 LGHNA, CDR2 YSLEER. This CDR3 region has 16 residues. The CDR3 coding sequence is TGCGCCAGCAGCCAAGGGACTAGCGGGACCACAGATACGCAGTATTTT. This encodes CASSQGTSGTTDTQYF.